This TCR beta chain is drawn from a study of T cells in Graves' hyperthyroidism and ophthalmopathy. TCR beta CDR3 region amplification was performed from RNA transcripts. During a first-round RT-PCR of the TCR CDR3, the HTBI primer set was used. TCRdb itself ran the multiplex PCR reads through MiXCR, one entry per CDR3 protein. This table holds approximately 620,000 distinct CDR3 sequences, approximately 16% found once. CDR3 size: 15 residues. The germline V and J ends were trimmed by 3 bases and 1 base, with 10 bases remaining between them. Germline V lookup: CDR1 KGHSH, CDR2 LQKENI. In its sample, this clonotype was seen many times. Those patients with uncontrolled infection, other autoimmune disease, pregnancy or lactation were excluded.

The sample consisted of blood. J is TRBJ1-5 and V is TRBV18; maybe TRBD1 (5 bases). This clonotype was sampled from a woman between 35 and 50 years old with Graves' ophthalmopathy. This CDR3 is CASSPLRGSNQPQHF. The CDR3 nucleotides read TGTGCCAGCTCACCGTTAAGGGGAAGCAATCAGCCCCAGCATTTT.